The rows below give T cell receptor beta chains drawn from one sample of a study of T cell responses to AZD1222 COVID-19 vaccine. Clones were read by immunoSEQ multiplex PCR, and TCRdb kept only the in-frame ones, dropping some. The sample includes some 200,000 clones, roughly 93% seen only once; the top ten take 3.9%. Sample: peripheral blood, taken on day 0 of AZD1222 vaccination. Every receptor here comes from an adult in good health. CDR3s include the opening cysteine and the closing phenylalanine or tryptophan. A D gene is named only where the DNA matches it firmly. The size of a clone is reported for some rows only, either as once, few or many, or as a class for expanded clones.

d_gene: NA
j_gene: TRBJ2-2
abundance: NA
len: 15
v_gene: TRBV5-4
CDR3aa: CASSSSVVGTGELFF
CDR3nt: TGTGCCAGCAGCTCTTCCGTTGTTGGCACCGGGGAGCTGTTTTTT

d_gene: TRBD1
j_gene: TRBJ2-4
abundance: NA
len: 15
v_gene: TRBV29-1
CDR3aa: CSVELRGQFKNIQYF
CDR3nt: TGCAGCGTTGAACTCCGGGGACAGTTTAAAAACATTCAGTACTTC

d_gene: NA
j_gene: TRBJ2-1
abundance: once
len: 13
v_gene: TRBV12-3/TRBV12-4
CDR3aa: CASSATRGNEQFF
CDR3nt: TGTGCCAGCAGTGCAACCCGGGGGAATGAGCAGTTCTTC

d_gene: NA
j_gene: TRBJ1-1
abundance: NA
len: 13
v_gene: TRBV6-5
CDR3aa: CASSHKRSTEAFF
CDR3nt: TGTGCCAGCAGTCATAAAAGGAGCACTGAAGCTTTCTTT

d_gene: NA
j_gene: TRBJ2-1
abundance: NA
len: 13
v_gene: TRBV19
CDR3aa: CASSIAGWGEQFF
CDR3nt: TGTGCCAGTAGTATAGCGGGATGGGGTGAGCAGTTCTTC

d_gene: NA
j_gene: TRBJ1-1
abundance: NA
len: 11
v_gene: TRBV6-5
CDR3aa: CASYRNTEAFF
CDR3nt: TGTGCCAGCTACAGGAACACTGAAGCTTTCTTT

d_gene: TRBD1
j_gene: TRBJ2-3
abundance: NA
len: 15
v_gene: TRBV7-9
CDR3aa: CASRPGTGGTDTQYF
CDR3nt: TGTGCCAGCAGACCCGGGACAGGGGGCACAGATACGCAGTATTTT

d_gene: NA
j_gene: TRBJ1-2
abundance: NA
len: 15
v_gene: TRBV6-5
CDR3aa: CASSYSMRESGGYTF
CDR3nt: TGTGCCAGCAGTTACTCGATGCGGGAGTCCGGTGGGTACACCTTC

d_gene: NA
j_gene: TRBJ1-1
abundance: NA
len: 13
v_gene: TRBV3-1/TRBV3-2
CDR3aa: CASSQTGYTEAFF
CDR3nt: TGTGCCAGCAGCCAAACAGGGTACACTGAAGCTTTCTTT

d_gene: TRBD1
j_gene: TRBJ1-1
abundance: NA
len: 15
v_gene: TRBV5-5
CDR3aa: CASSPGQGAVTEAFF
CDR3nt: TGTGCCAGCAGCCCGGGACAGGGGGCAGTAACTGAAGCTTTCTTT

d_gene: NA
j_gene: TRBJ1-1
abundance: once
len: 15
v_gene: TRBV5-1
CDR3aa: CASSLRQGGYTEAFF
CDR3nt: TGCGCCAGCAGCCTGCGGCAGGGTGGGTACACTGAAGCTTTCTTT

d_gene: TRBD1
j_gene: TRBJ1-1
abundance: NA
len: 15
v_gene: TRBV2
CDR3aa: CASSEVPGTGGLAFF
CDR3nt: TGTGCCAGCAGTGAAGTACCCGGGACAGGGGGCTTGGCTTTCTTT

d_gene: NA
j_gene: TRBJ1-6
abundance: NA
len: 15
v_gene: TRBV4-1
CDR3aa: CASSQLNSYNSPLHF
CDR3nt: TGCGCCAGCAGCCAACTCAACTCCTATAATTCACCCCTCCACTTT

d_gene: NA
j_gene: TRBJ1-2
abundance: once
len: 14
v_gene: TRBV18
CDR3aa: CASSPGEGRYGYTF
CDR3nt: TGTGCCAGCTCCCCCGGCGAGGGGCGCTATGGCTACACCTTC

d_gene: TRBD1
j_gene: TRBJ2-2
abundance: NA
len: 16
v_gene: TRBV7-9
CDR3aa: CASSLGTGSNTGELFF
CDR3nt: TGTGCCAGCAGCCTTGGGACAGGTTCGAACACCGGGGAGCTGTTTTTT

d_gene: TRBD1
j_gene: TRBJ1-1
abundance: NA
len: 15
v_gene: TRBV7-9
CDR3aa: CASSYVETGLTEAFF
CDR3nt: TGTGCCAGCAGCTACGTGGAGACAGGGTTAACTGAAGCTTTCTTT

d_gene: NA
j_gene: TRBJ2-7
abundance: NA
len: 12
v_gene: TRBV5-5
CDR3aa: CASSLNSYEQYF
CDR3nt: TGTGCCAGCAGCTTGAACAGCTACGAGCAGTACTTC

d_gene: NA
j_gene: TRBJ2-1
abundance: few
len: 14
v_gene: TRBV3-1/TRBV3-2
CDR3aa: CASSQVNKKNEQFF
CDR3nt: TGTGCCAGCAGCCAAGTGAATAAGAAGAATGAGCAGTTCTTC

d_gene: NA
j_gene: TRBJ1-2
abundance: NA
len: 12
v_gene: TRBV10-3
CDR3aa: CAISERSNGYTF
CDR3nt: TGTGCCATCAGTGAGCGTAGCAATGGCTACACCTTC

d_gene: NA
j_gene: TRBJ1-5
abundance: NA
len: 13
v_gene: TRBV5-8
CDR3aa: CASTKDLKRPQHF
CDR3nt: TGTGCCAGCACCAAGGACCTGAAGAGGCCCCAGCATTTT

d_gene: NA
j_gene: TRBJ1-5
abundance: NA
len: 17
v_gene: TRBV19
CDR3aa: CASSIDPPGWGYQPQHF
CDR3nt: TGTGCCAGTAGTATAGATCCTCCGGGGTGGGGGTATCAGCCCCAGCATTTT

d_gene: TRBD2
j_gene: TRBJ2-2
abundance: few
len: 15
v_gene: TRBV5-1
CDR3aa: CASSLGTRGTGELFF
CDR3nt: TGCGCCAGCAGCTTAGGGACTAGAGGCACCGGGGAGCTGTTTTTT

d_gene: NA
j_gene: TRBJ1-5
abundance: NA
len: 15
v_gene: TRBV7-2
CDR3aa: CASSRDASRGQPQHF
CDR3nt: TGTGCCAGCAGCCGGGACGCTAGTCGGGGTCAGCCCCAGCATTTT

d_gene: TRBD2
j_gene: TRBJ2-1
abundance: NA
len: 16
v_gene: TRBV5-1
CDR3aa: CASSLDGGDSYNEQFF
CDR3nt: TGCGCCAGCAGCTTGGACGGGGGGGACTCCTACAATGAGCAGTTCTTC